This T cell receptor beta chain stems from a study of T cell repertoires in cytomegalovirus infection. Across the study: Carrying CMV and the relevant HLA type showed in public TCR beta signatures. Study-level results: Dominating the ex vivo response were HLA-C-restricted CMV-specific TCR beta clonotypes. Public TCR beta family frequency separated CMV-and-HLA carriers, including in an independent cohort.

TCRdb re-analysed the reads in MiXCR, keeping a single row per CDR3 protein. The repertoire includes a few hundred thousand distinct CDR3 sequences, more than 25% of them detected once, and about 13% sits in the top ten. Trimming left V 0 bases short and J 5 bases short, with 21 bases between. CDR1 SGDLS and CDR2 YYNGEE come from the germline V gene. There are 18 residues in the CDR3. About this clonotype itself: Its antigen is unidentified.

This TCR derives from a human donor in good health (CMV status not recorded). Some clones in this sample may be carry-over from other donors' samples. The chain links TRBV9 to TRBJ2-4, with D maybe TRBD2 (6 bases). Sample: PBMCs. The CDR3 DNA reads TGTGCCAGCAGCGTAGGGAGGGGCAGAGGAGGACCCGAAAACATTCAGTACTTC. This translates into CASSVGRGRGGPENIQYF.